Presented here are 18 T cell receptor beta chains from one specimen sequenced in a study of blood T cell repertoires in COVID-19. Profiled with immunoSEQ multiplex PCR; TCRdb holds only in-frame clones, not every one. The table records some 120,000 clones, roughly 86% of them present only once. The specimen was peripheral blood. All receptors derive from a human donor in a cohort sampled during active COVID-19.

The V and J genes are TRBV7-2 and TRBJ1-2, with TRBD1 identical over 12 bases. CDR1 and CDR2 from the germline V gene are SGHTA and FQGNSA. V lost 4 bases, J lost 8 bases, and 14 bases stayed unmatched. CDR3 length: 17 residues. The CDR3 nucleotides are TGTGCCAGCAGCTCTTCGGGACCGGGACAGGGGGCGCGGGGCTACACCTTC. Its protein is CASSSSGPGQGARGYTF.

This sequence joins TRBV3-1 (or the pseudogene TRBV3-2) and TRBJ1-1, with 8 bases lining up with TRBD1. CDR3 length: 16 residues. Germline V CDR1 and CDR2: LGHDT, YNNKEL (reference sequence). V trimming: 4 bases; J trimming: 1 base; junction bases outside the gene matches: 8. CDR3 DNA: TGTGCCAGCAGCCCTCCGAGGACAGGGCCGAACACTGAAGCTTTCTTT. This codes for CASSPPRTGPNTEAFF.

The J gene is TRBJ2-4, the V gene TRBV7-2; the match to TRBD1 covers 10 bases. V lost 2 bases, J lost 8 bases, and 6 bases stayed unmatched. Germline V gene sequence: CDR1 SGHTA, CDR2 FQGNSA. The CDR3 is 15 residues long. CDR3 amino acids: CASSLKGQGFDIQYF. In nucleotides, the CDR3 is TGTGCCAGCAGCTTAAAGGGACAGGGGTTCGACATTCAGTACTTC.

There are a few counts of this clone. The CDR3 region is CASRRTDNEQFF. CDR3 nucleotide sequence: TGTGCCAGCAGGAGGACAGACAATGAGCAGTTCTTC. The chain uses TRBV28 and TRBJ2-1; possibly TRBD1 for D (6 bases). The CDR3 covers 12 residues. The germline V gene has CDR1 MDHEN and CDR2 SYDVKM. Deletions cut 6 bases from V and 5 bases from J, with 8 bases between.

The gene calls are TRBV10-1 and TRBJ2-5; tentative D call: TRBD2 (5 bases). V lost 7 bases and J lost 2, with 11 bases in between. CDR1 and CDR2 from the germline V gene are WNHNN and SYGVQD (reference sequence). This CDR3 is 13 amino acids long. Here the CDR3 reads CASTEAAQETQYF. In DNA, the CDR3 is TGCGCCAGCACTGAAGCGGCACAAGAGACCCAGTACTTC.

The CDR3 sequence is CATSRSGGQKGNTIYF. The CDR3 DNA sequence: TGTGCCACCAGCAGAAGCGGCGGGCAGAAGGGAAACACCATATATTTT. The chain employs TRBV15 and TRBJ1-3, with unresolved D. Deletions cut 2 bases from V and 4 bases from J, with 15 bases between. The length of the CDR3 is 16 residues. CDR1 and CDR2 from the germline V gene are LNHNV and YYDKDF (reference sequence). The full variable domain, in which reference TRBV15 and TRBJ1-3 provide the parts outside the CDR3, is DAMVIQNPRYQVTQFGKPVTLSCSQTLNHNVMYWYQQKSSQAPKLLFHYYDKDFNNEADTPDNFQSRRPNTSFCFLDIRSPGLGDTAMYLCATSRSGGQKGNTIYFGEGSWLTVV.

This clone was counted a single time. The DNA for the CDR3 is TGTGCCAGCCTAGGGGGTTACGAGCAGTACTTC. Protein product: CASLGGYEQYF. This rearrangement joins TRBV28 to TRBJ2-7, with D possibly being TRBD1 (6 bases). Germline values: CDR1 MDHEN, CDR2 SYDVKM. This CDR3 region has 11 residues. The V end was cut by 8 bases, the J end by 4 bases, with 9 bases between.

V and J are TRBV6-5 and TRBJ1-2; D possibly corresponds to TRBD1 (5 bases). CDR1 MNHEY and CDR2 SVGAGI come from the germline V gene. Between the trimmed V and J ends, which lost 4 bases and 5 bases, there was a span of 8 bases. The CDR3 contains 12 residues. Here the CDR3 DNA reads TGTGCCAGCAGTTCTGGGGGGTATGGCTACACCTTC. It codes for CASSSGGYGYTF.

The chain employs TRBV7-6 and TRBJ2-3, with 8 bases identical to TRBD1. With V trimmed by 6 bases and J by 0 bases, 5 bases remained unmatched. The CDR3 consists of 15 residues. The germline V gene encodes CDR1 SGHVS and CDR2 FNYEAQ. CDR3 sequence (DNA): TGTGCCAGCAGTGGACAGGGAACTAGCACAGATACGCAGTATTTT. It is translated as CASSGQGTSTDTQYF.

The V gene is TRBV5-1, the J gene TRBJ2-5, with 11 nucleotides matching TRBD2. The CDR3 is 18 amino acids. Germline V gene lookup returns CDR1 SGHRS and CDR2 YFSETQ. Trimming took 1 base from V and 5 from J; bases not matched to a gene: 13. CDR3 sequence reads: CASSLRTLAGGGGETQYF. CDR3 DNA: TGCGCCAGCAGCTTGCGGACTCTAGCGGGAGGTGGTGGGGAGACCCAGTACTTC.

V and J are TRBV5-8 and TRBJ1-5; D remains unclear. Trimming pared 4 bases from V and 3 bases from J, leaving 2 bases between. Germline assignment: CDR1 SGHTS and CDR2 YDEGEE. This CDR3 comprises 11 residues. The CDR3 reads CASSLNQPQHF. The CDR3 DNA is TGTGCCAGCAGCCTCAATCAGCCCCAGCATTTT.

The chain is built from TRBV3-1 (or the pseudogene TRBV3-2) and TRBJ2-1, with 7 bases fitting TRBD2. Germline CDR1 reads LGHDT; CDR2 reads YNNKEL (reference sequence). V lost 2 bases and J lost 7; bases outside the gene matches: 11. The CDR3 loop spans 16 amino acids. CDR3 amino acids: CASSQRGGGSGNEQFF. CDR3 DNA sequence: TGTGCCAGCAGCCAACGCGGGGGAGGATCGGGAAATGAGCAGTTCTTC.

V gene TRBV30 combines with J gene TRBJ2-1; 8 bases are a match to TRBD2. Losses at the gene ends were 2 bases for V and 6 bases for J; bases not matched to a gene: 9. The germline V gene encodes CDR1 GTSNPN and CDR2 SVGIG (reference sequence). The CDR3 runs 15 residues. CDR3 nucleotides: TGTGCCTGGAGTACGGGACTAGGAAGCGGCAATGAGCAGTTCTTC. Its translation: CAWSTGLGSGNEQFF.

The sample holds a few counts of this clone. The chain joins TRBV3-1 (or the pseudogene TRBV3-2) to TRBJ1-2; no firm D call. Germline V gives CDR1 LGHDT, CDR2 YNNKEL (reference sequence). V was cut by 4 bases and J by 7 bases, with 7 bases left in between. This CDR3 region has 11 residues. As DNA, the CDR3 is TGTGCCAGCAGCCGAGGTGGTGGCTACACCTTC. This translates into CASSRGGGYTF.

Here the CDR3 DNA reads TGTGCCAGCAGCTTAGCATCGGGGAGCTCCTACGAGCAGTACTTC. This encodes CASSLASGSSYEQYF. This sequence joins TRBV7-2 and TRBJ2-7; weak D call: TRBD2 (5 bases). The germline V and J ends were trimmed by 0 bases and 0 bases, with 9 bases remaining between them. This CDR3 comprises 15 residues. Germline CDR1 SGHTA, CDR2 FQGNSA.

Here the CDR3 reads CASRDRASNQPQHF. CDR3 bases: TGTGCCAGCAGAGACAGGGCGAGCAATCAGCCCCAGCATTTT. The chain links TRBV6-5 to TRBJ1-5; 7 bases align to TRBD1. Germline V gene data show CDR1 as MNHEY and CDR2 as SVGAGI. V was clipped by 6 bases and J by 1 base; unmatched bases: 3. The CDR3 consists of 14 residues.

Of note for this clone: An end of the junction does not agree with germline; a read error may underlie this. The V gene is TRBV6-5, the J gene TRBJ2-7, with TRBD2 matching 9 bases. This CDR3 comprises 15 residues. Germline V gene sequence: CDR1 MNHEY, CDR2 SVGAGI. The CDR3 loop is CASRDRSSGRPEVFF. The DNA for the CDR3 is TGTGCCAGCAGGGACCGTTCCAGCGGGAGGCCCGAGGTTTTCTTC.

The CDR3 DNA reads TGTGCCAGCAGCCAAGATTTGCGTACAGCCTCTGGAAACACCATATATTTT. This sequence encodes CASSQDLRTASGNTIYF. This rearrangement joins TRBV4-2 to TRBJ1-3; D is undetermined. The CDR3 sequence is 17 residues long. With 0 bases removed from V and 0 bases from J, the gap between germline ends came to 12 bases. Germline V lookup: CDR1 LGHNA, CDR2 YNFKEQ.